These T cell receptor beta chains were read from a single sample in a study of CD8 T cells in ankylosing spondylitis. TCRdb re-called the 5' RACE reads through MiXCR, storing one row per CDR3 protein. In the table there are a few hundred thousand distinct CDR3 sequences, more than 20% of which are singletons. Material for sequencing was blood, either unsorted or a sorted T cell fraction (not recorded which). Receptors were obtained from a male donor with ankylosing spondylitis. Both conserved end residues are part of each CDR3. D genes are given only for firm matches. Some rows have no size entry. The others give once, few or many, or a class for an expanded clone.

TRBV12-3/TRBV12-4	TRBD1	TRBJ1-5	NA	CASRPDRGQPQHF	TGTGCCAGCAGACCCGACAGGGGTCAGCCCCAGCATTTT
TRBV5-1	TRBD1	TRBJ2-3	few	CASSRETGGDFRSTDTQYF	TGCGCCAGCAGCAGAGAGACAGGGGGGGACTTTCGCAGCACAGATACGCAGTATTTT
TRBV7-2	NA	TRBJ2-7	NA	CASSQQVGGAHPEQYF	TGTGCCAGCAGCCAACAGGTCGGGGGAGCCCACCCCGAGCAGTACTTC
TRBV11-3	NA	TRBJ1-1	few	CASSLGAGKAFF	TGTGCCAGCAGCTTAGGGGCCGGGAAAGCTTTCTTT
TRBV5-1	TRBD2	TRBJ2-1	NA	CASSLGLADYYNEQFF	TGCGCCAGCAGCTTGGGACTAGCGGACTATTACAATGAGCAGTTCTTC
TRBV28	TRBD2	TRBJ2-3	few	CASSLAGGSSDTQYF	TGTGCCAGCAGTTTGGCGGGAGGGAGCTCAGATACGCAGTATTTT
TRBV4-2	TRBD1	TRBJ1-5	few	CASSQDLVDRGSNQPQHF	TGTGCCAGCAGCCAAGATCTTGTCGACAGGGGTAGCAATCAGCCCCAGCATTTT
TRBV19	NA	TRBJ2-1	NA	CASHRGLRAKGDEQFF	TGTGCCAGCCATCGGGGATTAAGAGCGAAAGGCGATGAGCAGTTCTTC
TRBV25-1	NA	TRBJ1-2	few	CASRDPTGLAYTF	TGTGCCAGCAGGGATCCGACGGGCCTTGCCTACACCTTC
TRBV5-1	TRBD2	TRBJ2-3	NA	CASSLDGTTSTDTQYF	TGCGCCAGCAGCTTGGACGGGACTACTAGCACAGATACGCAGTATTTT
TRBV6-5	TRBD1	TRBJ2-5	few	CASSFTPGQGVRETQYF	TGTGCCAGCAGTTTTACCCCCGGACAGGGGGTACGAGAGACCCAGTACTTC
TRBV30	TRBD1	TRBJ1-5	NA	CAWGDSSNQPQHF	TGTGCCTGGGGGGACAGTAGCAATCAGCCCCAGCATTTT
TRBV2	NA	TRBJ1-1	few	CASMRETNTEAFF	TGTGCCAGCATGCGGGAAACGAACACTGAAGCTTTCTTT
TRBV6-2/TRBV6-3	TRBD2	TRBJ2-1	many	CASSSETSGYYNEQFF	TGTGCCAGCAGTTCCGAGACTAGCGGATACTACAATGAGCAGTTCTTC
TRBV28	NA	TRBJ1-1	NA	CASKPPRDHRPEAFF	TGTGCCAGCAAACCACCCAGGGATCACAGACCCGAAGCTTTCTTT
TRBV7-2	NA	TRBJ2-7	NA	CASSLELGPLDEQYF	TGTGCCAGCAGCTTAGAGCTAGGCCCCCTCGACGAGCAGTACTTC
TRBV20-1	NA	TRBJ1-4	NA	CSARRGGTNEKLFF	TGCAGTGCTAGACGGGGAGGGACTAATGAAAAACTGTTTTTT
TRBV28	NA	TRBJ2-1	many	CASLRAPPGGEQFF	TGTGCCAGCCTTCGAGCCCCCCCCGGGGGTGAGCAGTTCTTC
TRBV5-1	NA	TRBJ2-3	NA	CASSIGLPDTQYF	TGCGCCAGCAGCATAGGACTACCAGATACGCAGTATTTT
TRBV6-2/TRBV6-3	NA	TRBJ1-5	NA	CASSYSKIYHERPMPGNQPQHF	TGTGCCAGCAGTTACTCAAAAATTTACCACGAGAGGCCGATGCCGGGCAATCAGCCCCAGCATTTT
TRBV28	TRBD2	TRBJ2-2	NA	CASSRIAGAGGELFF	TGTGCCAGCAGTAGGATAGCGGGAGCCGGCGGGGAGCTGTTTTTT
TRBV28	TRBD1	TRBJ2-7	NA	CATRSRQGAYEQYF	TGTGCCACCCGTTCCAGACAGGGGGCCTACGAGCAGTACTTC
TRBV9	TRBD2	TRBJ2-1	NA	CASSPIGAGGIHEQFF	TGTGCCAGCAGCCCCATCGGGGCGGGAGGTATCCATGAGCAGTTCTTC
TRBV5-1	NA	TRBJ1-1	NA	CASSFSGVAFF	TGCGCCAGCAGCTTCTCGGGAGTAGCTTTCTTT
TRBV5-1	NA	TRBJ2-7	few	CASSPRLEGNFEQYF	TGCGCCAGCAGCCCGCGACTAGAAGGCAATTTCGAGCAGTACTTC
TRBV4-1	TRBD2	TRBJ2-7	NA	CASSQRTPPGLAGAVYEQYF	TGCGCCAGCAGCCAAAGGACCCCTCCGGGACTAGCGGGAGCGGTGTACGAGCAGTACTTC
TRBV4-3	TRBD2	TRBJ2-1	few	CASSLTGLVNNEQFF	TGCGCCAGCAGTCTTACGGGACTAGTCAACAATGAGCAGTTCTTC
TRBV5-1	NA	TRBJ1-3	few	CASRAGISGNTIYF	TGCGCCAGCAGGGCGGGGATCTCTGGAAACACCATATATTTT
TRBV25-1	NA	TRBJ2-1	NA	CASSEFGLLTGEQFF	TGTGCCAGCAGTGAATTCGGCCTCCTGACGGGTGAGCAGTTCTTC